The 27 T cell receptor beta chains below were found in one sample sequenced in a study of monozygotic twins with inflammatory bowel disease. TCRdb reprocessed the 5' RACE reads, with one entry per CDR3 protein and no DNA. This listing includes approximately 140,000 distinct CDR3 sequences. Sequencing was done on a sample of blood. These receptors all come from a human donor with ulcerative colitis or Crohn's disease, or a healthy co-twin of an affected twin (not recorded which).

V usage is TRBV7-2 and J usage is TRBJ2-1; the TCRdb D gene call, TRBD1, has no DNA to confirm it. Germline CDR1 and CDR2: SGHTA and FQGNSA. This CDR3 contains 14 residues. The CDR3 sequence: CASSSGQGRNEQFF.

The V call is TRBV6-1, the J call TRBJ2-2; as DNA is missing, the TRBD1 call by TCRdb cannot be tested. Germline CDR1 MNHNS, CDR2 SASEGT. This CDR3 comprises 18 residues. The CDR3 is CASRPKPPSSANTGELFF.

This chain uses TRBV14 with TRBJ2-3. This CDR3 spans 14 amino acids. CDR1 and CDR2 (germline): SGHDN, FVKESK. CDR3 in amino acids: CASSQGFVADTQYF.

V is TRBV5-1 and J is TRBJ2-3; TCRdb proposes TRBD2, but this gene call is untestable without DNA. Germline V CDR1 and CDR2: SGHRS, YFSETQ. This CDR3 comprises 15 residues. The CDR3 reads CASRLGGPSTDTQYF.

The chain has TRBV7-2 and TRBJ2-7; TCRdb designates TRBD2, a call that cannot be tested without DNA. CDR1 SGHTA and CDR2 FQGNSA come from the germline V gene. The CDR3 covers 12 residues. The CDR3 reads CASTLSSYEQYF.

The V gene is TRBV28, the J gene TRBJ2-3; TCRdb gives TRBD1 as the D gene, but with no DNA this cannot be confirmed. Germline CDR1 MDHEN, CDR2 SYDVKM. The CDR3 consists of 15 residues. The CDR3 spells CASMRGGRYSDTQYF.

V usage is TRBV6-8 and J usage is TRBJ1-1; the TCRdb D gene call, TRBD1, has no DNA to confirm it. CDR3 length: 17 residues. Germline loops: CDR1 MNHGY, CDR2 SAAAGT. The CDR3 is CASSYSRDRAKNTEAFF.

This chain uses TRBV6-1 with TRBJ2-2; TCRdb reports TRBD1, a call that lacks DNA to check it against. CDR3 length: 15 amino acids. The germline CDR1 and CDR2 sequences are MNHNS and SASEGT. CDR3 loop: CASIPGQMNTGELFF.

The genes are TRBV20-1 and TRBJ2-3; the D call from TCRdb, TRBD2, cannot be confirmed without DNA. This CDR3 comprises 16 residues. Germline lookup yields CDR1 DFQATT and CDR2 SNEGSKA (reference sequence). The CDR3: CSARDGQRGSTDTQYF.

The rearrangement uses TRBV7-9 and TRBJ2-7; with no DNA, the TCRdb D assignment of TRBD1 cannot be verified. Germline V gene lookup returns CDR1 SEHNR and CDR2 FQNEAQ (reference sequence). This CDR3 has 17 amino acids. CDR3 in amino acids: CASSPDGPGDRVYEQYF.

The chain has TRBV6-1 and TRBJ1-5; as DNA is missing, the TRBD1 call by TCRdb cannot be tested. The CDR3 is made up of 13 amino acids. Germline CDR1 is MNHNS and CDR2 is SASEGT. The CDR3 sequence is CASSEQGHQPQHF.

This rearrangement joins TRBV7-2 to TRBJ1-6. The germline CDR1 and CDR2 sequences are SGHTA and FQGNSA. This CDR3 has 14 residues. CDR3 sequence reads: CASSFRASNSPLHF.

The genes are TRBV7-9 and TRBJ1-4. The CDR3 is 14 residues long. Germline values: CDR1 SEHNR, CDR2 FQNEAQ (reference sequence). CDR3 residues: CASSIGQRSEKLFF.

CDR3 region: CASSLAAVGSSTDTQYF. This chain uses TRBV5-1 with TRBJ2-3; the TCRdb D gene call, TRBD2, has no DNA to confirm it. The CDR3 consists of 17 residues. The V gene's germline CDR1 is SGHRS and CDR2 YFSETQ.

The chain's CDR3 is CASSMGPRLQETQYF. The J gene is TRBJ2-5, the V gene TRBV5-1. Germline CDR1 SGHRS, CDR2 YFSETQ. The CDR3 sequence is 15 residues long.

The chain recombines TRBV12-3 or TRBV12-4 with TRBJ2-1; without DNA, the TCRdb call of TRBD1 cannot be checked. The CDR3 has 12 residues. The CDR3 here is CASGGREDEQFF.

The CDR3 spells CATSRDPGKYNEQFF. V usage is TRBV15 and J usage is TRBJ2-1; the D call from TCRdb, TRBD1, cannot be confirmed without DNA. Germline V lookup: CDR1 LNHNV, CDR2 YYDKDF (reference sequence). The CDR3 sequence is 15 residues long.

J is TRBJ1-5 and V is TRBV7-2. Germline CDR1 and CDR2: SGHTA and FQGNSA. The CDR3 covers 13 residues. The CDR3 is CASSLQDNQPQHF.

The chain joins TRBV18 to TRBJ1-2; TCRdb names TRBD1, which stays unverified in the absence of DNA. CDR1 KGHSH and CDR2 LQKENI come from the germline V gene. The CDR3 totals 12 residues. The chain's CDR3 is CASSHSRDGYTF.

The chain employs TRBV12-3 or TRBV12-4 and TRBJ2-3; without DNA, the TCRdb call of TRBD1 cannot be checked. CDR3 length: 15 residues. The CDR3 sequence is CASSFAGGSTDTQYF.

The chain uses TRBV7-6 and TRBJ2-1; absent DNA, TCRdb's TRBD1 call cannot be checked. The V gene's germline CDR1 is SGHVS and CDR2 FNYEAQ. The CDR3 extends over 13 amino acids. The CDR3 is CASSHGGDNEQFF.

The rearrangement joins TRBV7-2 to TRBJ2-3. The CDR3 is 14 amino acids. Germline-derived CDR1 and CDR2 are SGHTA and FQGNSA. The CDR3: CASRIAAFTDTQYF.

CDR3 sequence: CASSLNQAGTEAFF. The V gene is TRBV7-6, the J gene TRBJ1-1. Germline CDR1 SGHVS, CDR2 FNYEAQ. This CDR3 has 14 amino acids.

CDR3 protein: CASSQAFQGRGDGYTF. The chain has TRBV4-3 and TRBJ1-2. CDR3 length equals 16 residues. CDR1 LGHNA and CDR2 YSLEER come from the germline V gene.

This chain uses TRBV4-1 with TRBJ2-2; TCRdb names TRBD1, which stays unverified in the absence of DNA. The CDR3 extends over 18 amino acids. Per the germline V gene, CDR1 is MGHRA and CDR2 is YSYEKL. CDR3 in amino acids: CASSQDGGQGAGTGELFF.

The chain employs TRBV7-3 and TRBJ1-1. This CDR3 comprises 13 residues. Germline V lookup: CDR1 SGHTA, CDR2 FQGTGA. The CDR3: CASSLKGDTEAFF.

V usage is TRBV5-1 and J usage is TRBJ2-1; TCRdb returns TRBD1, unconfirmable since there is no DNA. CDR3 size: 14 residues. CDR1 and CDR2 from the germline V gene are SGHRS and YFSETQ. CDR3 sequence reads: CASSTGTGGNEQFF. Filled out from reference TRBV5-1 and TRBJ2-1, the complete variable domain reads KAGVTQTPRYLIKTRGQQVTLSCSPISGHRSVSWYQQTPGQGLQFLFEYFSETQRNKGNFPGRFSGRQFSNSRSEMNVSTLELGDSALYLCASSTGTGGNEQFFGPGTRLTVL.